This T cell receptor beta chain emerged from a study of shared clonotypes between healthy human individuals. Some clones are missing from TCRdb's copy, which holds only in-frame ones; the method was immunoSEQ multiplex PCR. The data contain about 1 million clones, 65% to 75% of them seen just once; the ten biggest clones take up approximately 1.5%. Regarding this clone: Other nucleotide sequences from this sample produce the same CDR3.

The sequence derives from a young man in good health. The sequencing sample was made of memory CD4+ T cells sorted from blood. Described subset: CD45RA-negative fraction.

CDR3 coding DNA: TGCGCCAGCAGCTACTCTAGTACAGATACGCAGTATTTT. Translation gives CASSYSSTDTQYF. The V call is TRBV5-1, the J call TRBJ2-3; D not resolved. The CDR3 runs to 13 residues. Deletions cut 3 bases from V and 3 bases from J, with 8 bases between. Germline CDR1 SGHRS, CDR2 YFSETQ.